This T cell receptor beta chain was documented in a study of T cell repertoires in cytomegalovirus infection. The overall study: Public signatures in TCR beta pointed to CMV infection and matching HLA type.

TCRdb re-called the reads through MiXCR, storing one row per CDR3 protein. The table includes around 300,000 distinct CDR3 sequences, more than 20% detected once. With regard to this clonotype: Its matching antigen is unknown.

Notes on the study in general: CMV-specific TCR beta clonotypes restricted by HLA-C dominated the ex vivo response. CMV carriers having the relevant HLA were flagged by cumulative public TCR beta family frequency.

This receptor was taken from a human donor in good health (CMV status not recorded). Some clones in this sample may be carry-over from other donors' samples. The sequenced material came from PBMCs.

The CDR3 sequence: CASSELRQGAGYTF. As DNA, the CDR3 is TGTGCCAGCAGTGAATTGCGACAGGGGGCGGGCTACACCTTC. The chain is built from TRBV2 and TRBJ1-2, with 10 positions matching TRBD1. CDR1 is SNHLY and CDR2 is FYNNEI in the germline V gene. The CDR3 has 14 residues. The ends lost 2 bases at V and 8 bases at J; junction bases unmatched: 5.